These 15 T cell receptor beta chains share one sample of origin, sequenced in a study of T cell changes during pregnancy in multiple sclerosis. Assay: immunoSEQ multiplex PCR; the TCRdb copy retains only in-frame clones and omits some. The repertoire includes some 28,000 clones, around 90% of them detected once, and about 0.5% sits in the top ten. The sample consisted of CD4+ T cells from peripheral blood mononuclear cells, taken in the first trimester of pregnancy. These receptor sequences come from a female donor in good health, enrolled as a control in a pregnancy study.

V gene TRBV30 combines with J gene TRBJ2-2; maybe TRBD2 (5 bases). Trimming shortened V by 8 bases and J by 7 bases, and 17 bases separated the two germline ends. The CDR3 is 13 residues long. Germline values: CDR1 GTSNPN, CDR2 SVGIG (reference sequence). The CDR3 nucleotides are TGTGCCACGGAGGTGGTATCAGGCGGGGAGCTGTTTTTT. This encodes CATEVVSGGELFF.

The V call is TRBV5-3, the J call TRBJ2-7; tentative D call: TRBD1 (6 bases). TRBV5-3 is noted as an ORF with a role that remains uncertain. The CDR3 contains 17 residues. With 3 bases removed from V and 5 bases from J, the gap between germline ends came to 24 bases. CDR3 protein: CARSSHPRSGGLDEQYF. CDR3 DNA sequence: TGTGCCAGAAGCTCGCATCCTCGATCTGGGGGCCTAGACGAGCAGTACTTC.

The chain recombines TRBV7-2 with TRBJ1-2; D unclear. V gave up 1 base and J gave up 2 bases, with 8 bases separating them. Germline V CDR1 and CDR2: SGHTA, FQGNSA. This CDR3 is 14 amino acids long. In DNA form, the CDR3 reads TGTGCCAGCAGCTTAGGTGGAGGGAACTATGGCTACACCTTC. Encoded protein: CASSLGGGNYGYTF.

The V gene is TRBV28, the J gene TRBJ1-1; D may be TRBD1 (5 bases). Per germline, CDR1 MDHEN and CDR2 SYDVKM. The CDR3 contains 14 residues. V shed 3 bases and J shed 4 bases, with 12 bases lying between them. CDR3 bases: TGTGCCAGCAGTTTTGGGGGAGGGAGCACTGAAGCTTTCTTT. This sequence encodes CASSFGGGSTEAFF.

The chain has TRBV11-2 and TRBJ1-6; D may be TRBD1 (5 bases). Trimming took 1 base from V and 10 from J, leaving 14 bases between them. Germline CDR1 reads SGHAT; CDR2 reads FQNNGV. The CDR3 runs to 15 residues. The chain's CDR3 is CASSLVQGVGSPLHF. The CDR3 DNA reads as TGTGCCAGCAGCTTAGTTCAGGGTGTGGGCTCACCCCTCCACTTT. The full variable domain, with the rest looked up from reference TRBV11-2 and TRBJ1-6, is EAGVAQSPRYKIIEKRQSVAFWCNPISGHATLYWYQQILGQGPKLLIQFQNNGVVDDSQLPKDRFSAERLKGVDSTLKIQPAKLEDSAVYLCASSLVQGVGSPLHFGNGTRLTVT.

This clone occurred once. The V gene is TRBV11-3, the J gene TRBJ2-3; D remains ambiguous. The CDR3 consists of 14 residues. Germline V lookup: CDR1 SGHNT, CDR2 YENEEA. The germline V and J ends were trimmed by 1 base and 5 bases, with 10 bases remaining between them. CDR3: CASSLGGIGDTQYF. CDR3 bases: TGTGCCAGCAGCTTAGGAGGCATTGGAGATACGCAGTATTTT.

This chain joins TRBV5-6 and TRBJ2-7; D call uncertain. CDR3 length equals 13 residues. With 0 bases removed from V and 2 bases from J, the gap between germline ends came to 6 bases. Per the germline V gene, CDR1 is SGHDT and CDR2 is YYEEEE. The CDR3 region has the DNA TGTGCCAGCAGCTTGGACAGAGCCTACGAGCAGTACTTC. This encodes CASSLDRAYEQYF.

V and J are TRBV6-1 and TRBJ2-3, with a tentative D call TRBD2 (5 bases). The length of the CDR3 is 17 residues. The V gene's germline CDR1 is MNHNS and CDR2 SASEGT. V lost 2 bases, J lost 0 bases, and 15 bases lay in between. The CDR3: CASSEPILGVSTDTQYF. As DNA, the CDR3 is TGTGCCAGCAGTGAACCAATACTAGGCGTTAGCACAGATACGCAGTATTTT.

This chain uses TRBV5-4 with TRBJ2-5, with D perhaps TRBD1 (6 bases). There are 15 residues in the CDR3. V was clipped by 1 base and J by 4 bases, with 14 bases between them. CDR1 is SGHNT and CDR2 is YYREEE in the germline V gene (reference sequence). DNA for the CDR3: TGTGCCAGCAGCTTGCCGCTGGGACAAGGAGAGACCCAGTACTTC. Its protein is CASSLPLGQGETQYF.

This chain joins TRBV5-1 and TRBJ2-7; 10 nucleotides align to TRBD2. J gave up 4 bases and V 4 bases, and 5 bases lay outside the gene matches. Germline CDR1 SGHRS, CDR2 YFSETQ. The CDR3 is made up of 14 amino acids. The CDR3 protein is CASSNLAGAYEQYF. CDR3 nucleotides: TGCGCCAGCAGCAACCTAGCGGGAGCGTACGAGCAGTACTTC.

The genes are TRBV19 and TRBJ2-2, with 7 bases fitting TRBD1. Germline assignment: CDR1 LNHDA and CDR2 SQIVND (reference sequence). The CDR3 covers 15 residues. V shed 7 bases, J shed 4 bases, and the junction held 9 bases outside the gene matches. In nucleotides, the CDR3 is TGTGCCAGTACCGAGGTGGCAGGGGGCACCGGGGAGCTGTTTTTT. Translated: CASTEVAGGTGELFF.

The rearrangement links TRBV5-1 to TRBJ2-2; a possible D gene is TRBD2 (6 bases). CDR1 is SGHRS, CDR2 YFSETQ, per germline. V was clipped by 2 bases and J by 4 bases, with 6 bases between them. This CDR3 spans 13 amino acids. The CDR3 protein is CASSFGGTGELFF. The CDR3 DNA reads as TGCGCCAGCAGCTTCGGGGGCACCGGGGAGCTGTTTTTT.

The genes are TRBV7-9 and TRBJ2-7, with 9 bases lining up with TRBD1. Germline values: CDR1 SEHNR, CDR2 FQNEAQ (reference sequence). The junction had 7 bases not matched to a gene; V was cut back by 1 base and J by 6 bases. This CDR3 comprises 15 residues. CDR3 nucleotide sequence: TGTGCCAGCAGCTTAGGATCCGGGACAGGGATCGAGCAGTACTTC. Translated: CASSLGSGTGIEQYF.

The chain couples TRBV28 to TRBJ2-1; 7 bases map to TRBD2. CDR1 is MDHEN and CDR2 is SYDVKM in the germline V gene. With 7 bases clipped from V and 2 bases from J, the junction kept 14 bases outside the gene matches. This CDR3 is 17 amino acids long. The CDR3 bases are TGTGCCAGCACCGATCGGGGAGGGATTGGGACCTACAATGAGCAGTTCTTC. This encodes CASTDRGGIGTYNEQFF.

The chain joins TRBV7-6 to TRBJ2-1; 7 nucleotides align to TRBD2. The CDR3 extends over 17 amino acids. With 1 base clipped from V and 12 bases from J, the junction kept 18 bases outside the gene matches. CDR1 and CDR2 (germline): SGHVS, FNYEAQ. The CDR3 sequence: CASSLGSWSSDPGGQFF. For the CDR3, the DNA is TGTGCCAGCAGCTTAGGATCCTGGAGTTCCGACCCGGGGGGGCAGTTCTTC.